This T cell receptor (beta chain) was found in a study of blood T cell repertoires in COVID-19. Here immunoSEQ multiplex PCR was the method, and the copy in TCRdb shows in-frame clones only, minus some. The sample carries approximately 220,000 clones, 88% recorded once. The CDR3 runs 18 residues. CDR1 is LGHNA, CDR2 YSLEER, per germline. The J segment lost 7 bases and the V segment lost 0 bases, leaving 6 bases of the junction unmatched. The V call is TRBV4-3, the J call TRBJ2-1; TRBD2 matches 16 bases. The sequenced sample consisted of peripheral blood. This sequence was found in a man aged 40-49 years with acute or convalescent COVID-19. CDR3 sequence (DNA): TGCGCCAGCAGCCAAGATGGGACTAGCGGGAGGGCCGCTAATGAGCAGTTCTTC. Amino acid sequence: CASSQDGTSGRAANEQFF.